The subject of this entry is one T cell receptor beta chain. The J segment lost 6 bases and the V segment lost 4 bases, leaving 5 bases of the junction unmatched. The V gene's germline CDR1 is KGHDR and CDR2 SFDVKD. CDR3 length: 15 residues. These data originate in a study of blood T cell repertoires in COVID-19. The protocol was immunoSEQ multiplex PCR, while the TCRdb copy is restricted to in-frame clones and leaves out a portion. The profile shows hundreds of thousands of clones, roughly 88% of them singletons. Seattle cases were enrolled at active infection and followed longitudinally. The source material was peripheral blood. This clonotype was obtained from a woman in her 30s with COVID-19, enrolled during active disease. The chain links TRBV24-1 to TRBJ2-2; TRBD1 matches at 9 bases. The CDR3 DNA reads TGTGCCACCAGTGAAAGGACAGGGGTCCCCGGGGAGCTGTTTTTT. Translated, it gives CATSERTGVPGELFF.